The 2 T cell receptor beta chains below all came from one sample that was sequenced in a study of CD8+ T cells in alopecia areata. RNA was extracted and reverse transcribed into cDNA as the sequencing template. Clones were read by immunoSEQ multiplex PCR, and TCRdb kept only the in-frame ones, dropping some. Of about 190,000 clones listed, approximately 56% were seen once; the top ten hold roughly 0.71%. The treatment here: oral pan-JAK inhibitor, 5-10 mg twice daily. The source material was CD4+ T cells sorted from blood, sampled at week 4, from a patient treated with tofacitinib. The receptors come from a human donor with alopecia areata.

J is TRBJ2-1 and V is TRBV5-1; 8 positions match TRBD1. Germline V CDR1 and CDR2: SGHRS, YFSETQ. V gave up 0 bases and J gave up 9 bases; unmatched junction bases: 5. The length of the CDR3 is 14 residues. CDR3 region: CASSLGGQGREQFF. CDR3 nucleotide sequence: TGCGCCAGCAGCTTGGGCGGACAGGGTCGTGAGCAGTTCTTC.

This clone appeared once. The chain carries TRBV9 and TRBJ2-5; 7 nucleotides line up with TRBD2. Germline V gene sequence: CDR1 SGDLS, CDR2 YYNGEE. The CDR3 has 16 amino acids. V lost 2 bases to trimming and J lost 4 bases; unmatched junction nucleotides: 11. In nucleotides, the CDR3 is TGTGCCAGCAGCGTCGGGACTACCCGGGCTATAGAGACCCAGTACTTC. Its translation: CASSVGTTRAIETQYF. Full variable domain (rest looked up from reference TRBV9 and TRBJ2-5): DSGVTQTPKHLITATGQRVTLRCSPRSGDLSVYWYQQSLDQGLQFLIQYYNGEERAKGNILERFSAQQFPDLHSELNLSSLELGDSALYFCASSVGTTRAIETQYFGPGTRLLVL.